One and the same sample provided the 16 T cell receptor beta chains below, sequenced in a study of T cell responses to AZD1222 COVID-19 vaccine. Sequenced by immunoSEQ multiplex PCR; TCRdb stores in-frame clones only, minus some. The sample lists just under 100,000 clones; roughly 88% were seen once. Material: peripheral blood, obtained on day 0 of AZD1222 vaccination. The receptors here all came from an adult in good health.

J is TRBJ2-1 and V is TRBV6-9, with 8 bases aligning to TRBD1. Germline assignment: CDR1 MNHGY and CDR2 SVAAGI. V lost 10 bases, J lost 9 bases, and 11 bases stayed unmatched. The CDR3 consists of 13 residues. CDR3 sequence: CATTDRVPCEQFF. The CDR3 bases are TGTGCCACCACGGACAGGGTGCCCTGTGAGCAGTTCTTC.

The J gene is TRBJ1-2, the V gene TRBV27; D possibly corresponds to TRBD1 (6 bases). The CDR3 is 13 residues long. Germline CDR1 MNHEY, CDR2 SMNVEV (reference sequence). V lost 6 bases and J lost 6, with 14 bases in between. The CDR3 loop reads CASRAQGIDGYTF. CDR3 bases: TGTGCCAGCAGGGCTCAGGGGATAGATGGCTACACCTTC.

This clone appeared once. The V gene is TRBV27, the J gene TRBJ2-3; D possibly corresponds to TRBD2 (6 bases). V was trimmed by 7 bases and J by 6 bases, leaving 14 bases between them. The length of the CDR3 is 13 residues. Germline CDR1 is MNHEY and CDR2 is SMNVEV (reference sequence). CDR3 nucleotides: TGTGCCAGCACAGGGAGGTTCGTCGATACGCAGTATTTT. It specifies CASTGRFVDTQYF.

The genes are TRBV28 and TRBJ2-3; 11 positions match TRBD1. The CDR3 has 16 residues. CDR1 MDHEN and CDR2 SYDVKM come from the germline V gene. The V and J ends lost 2 bases and 6 bases, in that order; junction bases with no gene match: 7. CDR3 coding DNA: TGTGCCAGCAGTTTACGGACAGGGGGCAAATCCGATACGCAGTATTTT. Translation gives CASSLRTGGKSDTQYF.

The genes are TRBV11-2 and TRBJ2-1; D call uncertain. The V end was cut by 0 bases, the J end by 15 bases, with 15 bases between. In germline, CDR1 is SGHAT, CDR2 FQNNGV. The CDR3 contains 13 residues. The DNA for the CDR3 is TGTGCCAGCAGCTTAGATCTTACGGTAGTAGTGTTCTTC. This codes for CASSLDLTVVVFF.

This clone came up a few times. The chain couples TRBV6-2 or TRBV6-3 to TRBJ2-7, with D uncertain. Per the germline V gene, CDR1 is MNHEY and CDR2 is SVGEGT. This CDR3 is built from 11 residues. Between the trimmed V and J ends, which lost 6 bases and 7 bases, there was a span of 10 bases. The CDR3 region is CASSDPEEQYF. The DNA for the CDR3 is TGTGCCAGCAGCGACCCGGAGGAGCAGTACTTC.

This clone appeared once. This chain links TRBV28 with TRBJ1-2, with a tentative D call TRBD1 (5 bases). Trimming shortened V by 2 bases and J by 6 bases, and 7 bases separated the two germline ends. Germline CDR1 MDHEN, CDR2 SYDVKM. This CDR3 region has 12 residues. The CDR3 DNA reads TGTGCCAGCAGTTTAAGGGGCCATGGCTACACCTTC. Translation gives CASSLRGHGYTF.

J is TRBJ2-5 and V is TRBV7-9; maybe TRBD1 (5 bases). CDR1 is SEHNR, CDR2 FQNEAQ, per germline (reference sequence). The CDR3 sequence is 14 residues long. The V and J ends lost 7 bases and 0 bases respectively, with 12 bases between them. The CDR3 DNA follows: TGTGCCAGCACCGGGTGGGGCAACCAAGAGACCCAGTACTTC. Amino acid sequence: CASTGWGNQETQYF.

The chain joins TRBV7-9 to TRBJ1-5; 7 bases line up with TRBD1. CDR3 length: 14 amino acids. The germline CDR1 and CDR2 sequences are SEHNR and FQNEAQ (reference sequence). V lost 6 bases and J lost 3; bases outside the gene matches: 5. CDR3 DNA sequence: TGTGCCAGCAGAAGGGACAGCTTCAATCAGCCCCAGCATTTT. Translating gives CASRRDSFNQPQHF.

J is TRBJ2-7 and V is TRBV7-2; weak D call: TRBD1 (5 bases). The CDR3 has 11 residues. The V end lost 5 bases, the J end lost 8 bases, and 10 bases lay between the germline ends. The V gene's germline CDR1 is SGHTA and CDR2 FQGNSA. DNA of the CDR3: TGTGCCAGCAGCCTACAGGCCCAGCAGTACTTC. Translation: CASSLQAQQYF. Filled out from reference TRBV7-2 and TRBJ2-7, the complete variable domain reads GAGVSQSPSNKVTEKGKDVELRCDPISGHTALYWYRQSLGQGLEFLIYFQGNSAPDKSGLPSDRFSAERTGGSVSTLTIQRTQQEDSAVYLCASSLQAQQYFGPGTRLTVT.

This sequence joins TRBV6-1 and TRBJ1-5, with D possibly matching TRBD1 (5 bases). The V gene lost 0 bases and the J gene lost 0 bases, with 15 bases spanning the gap. The germline CDR1 and CDR2 sequences are MNHNS and SASEGT. The CDR3 is made up of 18 amino acids. In DNA form, the CDR3 reads TGTGCCAGCAGTGAAGCGAGGGGAGGTGTTAATAGCAATCAGCCCCAGCATTTT. Translation gives CASSEARGGVNSNQPQHF.

The table lists this clone with a count of one. At one boundary the junction diverges from the germline segment, which might be a read error. This chain joins TRBV7-7 and TRBJ2-6, with 7 bases that match TRBD2. CDR3 length equals 17 residues. The germline CDR1 and CDR2 sequences are SSHAT and FNYEAQ (reference sequence). The CDR3 DNA reads as TGTGCTAGCAGCCCCTTATTTGGGGGGGCTGGGGCCAACGTCCTGACTTTC. Its protein product is CASSPLFGGAGANVLTF. Based on the CDR3 plus reference TRBV7-7 and TRBJ2-6, the full variable domain is GAGVSQSPRYKVTKRGQDVTLRCDPISSHATLYWYQQALGQGPEFLTYFNYEAQPDKSGLPSDRFSAERPEGSISTLTIQRTEQRDSAMYRCASSPLFGGAGANVLTFGAGSRLTVL.

The chain joins TRBV11-2 to TRBJ1-2, with 10 bases matching TRBD1. This CDR3 comprises 14 residues. In germline, CDR1 is SGHAT, CDR2 FQNNGV. The V segment lost 5 bases and the J segment 3 bases; nucleotides outside the gene matches: 3. In DNA, the CDR3 is TGTGCCAGCAGCCAGGACAGGGGGGACTATGGCTACACCTTC. Its translation is CASSQDRGDYGYTF.

Worth noting for this clone: One junction end disagrees with the germline gene, perhaps due to a read error. The chain carries TRBV7-8 and TRBJ2-7; 11 positions match TRBD2. CDR1 and CDR2 from the germline V gene are SGHVS and FQNEAQ. This CDR3 has 14 residues. CDR3 protein: CASSLAGGTYEQYF. The CDR3 coding sequence is TGTGCCAGCAGCCTAGCGGGGGGTACCTACGAGCAGTACTTC.

The rearrangement uses TRBV7-2 and TRBJ2-7, with 9 positions matching TRBD1. This CDR3 is 15 amino acids long. CDR1 is SGHTA and CDR2 is FQGNSA in the germline V gene. J lost 4 bases, V lost 5 bases, and 9 bases had no gene match. The DNA for the CDR3 is TGTGCCAGCAGCCCAGGGGGGACAGGGTTTTACGAGCAGTACTTC. Residues: CASSPGGTGFYEQYF.

The chain carries TRBV5-1 and TRBJ2-1, with D perhaps TRBD1 or TRBD2 (5 bases each). Trimming shortened V by 3 bases and J by 6 bases, and 7 bases separated the two germline ends. CDR1 and CDR2 (germline): SGHRS, YFSETQ. The CDR3 sequence is 12 residues long. Here the CDR3 DNA reads TGCGCCAGCAGCTGGGACGGCAATGAGCAGTTCTTC. It codes for CASSWDGNEQFF. Filled out from reference TRBV5-1 and TRBJ2-1, the complete variable domain reads KAGVTQTPRYLIKTRGQQVTLSCSPISGHRSVSWYQQTPGQGLQFLFEYFSETQRNKGNFPGRFSGRQFSNSRSEMNVSTLELGDSALYLCASSWDGNEQFFGPGTRLTVL.